What follows is one TCR beta chain and its context. Antigen unknown. The sample originates from a study of shared clonotypes between healthy human individuals. The study's findings and limits: What rarefaction showed was incomplete sorted-subset sequencing despite large depth. Owing to a small donor count, the genetic and exposure-history diversity represented was limited.

Adult Caucasians living in Nashville, Tennessee made up all of the donors. Some clones are missing from TCRdb's copy, which holds only in-frame ones; the method was immunoSEQ multiplex PCR. The repertoire includes about 1.5 million clones, 98% of them detected once, and less than 0.55% sits in the top ten. CDR1 and CDR2 (germline): MDHEN, SYDVKM. The CDR3 is 13 amino acids. The V end lost 5 bases, the J end lost 3 bases, and 11 bases lay between the germline ends. This receptor was identified in a man aged 25 to 40 in good health. Specimen: naive CD4+ T cells sorted from blood. Specified subset: CD45RA+ positively selected. This sequence joins TRBV28 and TRBJ2-7; D unresolved. The CDR3 sequence: CASSEGPFYEQYF. In DNA, the CDR3 is TGTGCCAGCAGTGAAGGTCCCTTCTACGAGCAGTACTTC.